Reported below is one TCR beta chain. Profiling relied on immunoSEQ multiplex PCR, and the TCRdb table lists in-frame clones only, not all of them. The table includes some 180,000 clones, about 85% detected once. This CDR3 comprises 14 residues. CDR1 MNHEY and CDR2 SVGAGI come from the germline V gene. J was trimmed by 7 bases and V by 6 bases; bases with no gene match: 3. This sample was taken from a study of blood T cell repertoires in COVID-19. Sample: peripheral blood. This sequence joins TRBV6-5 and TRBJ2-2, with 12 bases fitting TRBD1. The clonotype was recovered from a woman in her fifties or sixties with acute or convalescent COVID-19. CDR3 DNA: TGTGCCAGCAGGGGACAGGGGGCGAGCGGGGAGCTGTTTTTT. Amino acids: CASRGQGASGELFF.